These T cell receptor beta chains were read from a single sample in a study of T cell changes during pregnancy in multiple sclerosis. Clones were sequenced by immunoSEQ multiplex PCR, and TCRdb holds only the in-frame ones, with some missing. This sample carries 35,000 to 55,000 clones, around 90% of them seen once, and the ten largest clones take under 6%. Sequenced here: CD8+ T cells from peripheral blood mononuclear cells, sampled after pregnancy. Source of these receptors: a female donor in good health, enrolled as a control in a pregnancy study. Each CDR3 is given with its conserved first and last residue. A D gene is named only where the DNA matches it firmly. Size is omitted from some rows. Given values are once, few, many or a class for expanded clones.

j_call v_call d_call clone_size cdr3_nt cdr3_aa
TRBJ2-6 TRBV2 . . TGTGCCAGGGGGGCGGCAGAGGAGGCTGGGGCCAACGTCCTGACTTTC CARGAAEEAGANVLTF
TRBJ2-7 TRBV7-9 TRBD1 . TGTGCCAGCAGCACAGAGGACAGGGGCTACGAGCAGTACTTC CASSTEDRGYEQYF
TRBJ2-2 TRBV7-9 . . TGTGCCAGCAGCTCCCGAGGCGGCCCGACCGGGGAGCTGTTTTTT CASSSRGGPTGELFF
TRBJ2-1 TRBV6-6 TRBD2 . TGTGCCAGCAGTTACTCGAGAGAGCGGGGGGGCCTTGAGCAGTTCTTC CASSYSRERGGLEQFF
TRBJ1-2 TRBV7-2 . . TGTGCCAGCCCGGAGGGATCTGGCTACACCTTC CASPEGSGYTF
TRBJ2-2 TRBV4-1 . . TGCGCCAGCAGCCAAGAGTATGGTGCGGGGGCGGTCACCGGGGAGCTGTTTTTT CASSQEYGAGAVTGELFF
TRBJ1-1 TRBV7-9 TRBD1 . TGTGCCAGCAGCTTAGAAGGTGGTGGGACAGGTGGTGCTTTCTTT CASSLEGGGTGGAFF
TRBJ1-1 TRBV11-2 . . TGTGCCAGCAGCGGCCCGCCGACGGGGACTGAAGCTTTCTTT CASSGPPTGTEAFF
TRBJ2-3 TRBV5-1 . . TGCGCCAGCAGCCGCGGGGATACGCAGTATTTT CASSRGDTQYF
TRBJ2-2 TRBV6-6 TRBD1 few TGTGCCAGCAGTGGACAGGGAGAGAACACCGGGGAGCTGTTTTTT CASSGQGENTGELFF
TRBJ1-2 TRBV29-1 . . TGCAGCGTTGGGGGAGATATAGTGGCACACACCTTC CSVGGDIVAHTF
TRBJ2-3 TRBV4-2 . . TGTGCCAGCAGCCAGGGCATTGGCACAGATACGCAGTATTTT CASSQGIGTDTQYF
TRBJ2-5 TRBV27 TRBD1 . TGTGCCAGCAGGCGACGAACCGGGACAGGGGGAAGTGTGGGGGAGACCCAGTACTTC CASRRRTGTGGSVGETQYF
TRBJ1-4 TRBV9 . once TGTGCCAGCAGCGTAGACGGGGCAGCGGGCAATGAAAAACTGTTTTTT CASSVDGAAGNEKLFF
TRBJ2-3 TRBV7-3 TRBD2 . TGTGCCAGCAGCTTTTTGGGGGGGAACACAGATACGCAGTATTTT CASSFLGGNTDTQYF
TRBJ1-1 TRBV27 . medium-sized TGTGCCAGCAGTTCCGGGAGAATGAACACTGAAGCTTTCTTT CASSSGRMNTEAFF
TRBJ1-4 TRBV5-5 . . TGTGCCAGCAGCTTGGGTTCCGCCGGGAGGGGGGAAAAACTGTTTTTT CASSLGSAGRGEKLFF
TRBJ1-1 TRBV7-8 . . TGTGCCAGCGGCACAGGGTACACTGAAGCTTTCTTT CASGTGYTEAFF
TRBJ1-5 TRBV28 . . TGTGCCAGCAGTTTACCCCCCCAGGGCTCGTATATAGCTGGCAATCAGCCCCAGCATTTT CASSLPPQGSYIAGNQPQHF
TRBJ2-5 TRBV19 . . TGTGCCAGTAGTGGGGAGTCCCAAGAGACCCAGTACTTC CASSGESQETQYF
TRBJ1-2 TRBV9 . . TGTGCCAGCAGCGTCCTGGAAGGGGCAGGGTATACTGGCTACACCTTC CASSVLEGAGYTGYTF
TRBJ2-5 TRBV19 . many TGTGCCAGTAGTATCACAACTAGTTACCAAGAGACCCAGTACTTC CASSITTSYQETQYF
TRBJ2-1 TRBV27 . . TGTGCCAGCGCTTCCGGCGGGGTTTCCCCCAATGAGCAGTTCTTC CASASGGVSPNEQFF
TRBJ2-2 TRBV7-9 . . TGTGCCAGCAGCAACTCGGGGAGGAACACCGGGGAGCTGTTTTTT CASSNSGRNTGELFF
TRBJ1-2 TRBV9 TRBD1 many TGTGCCAGCAGCCCCGTGGACAGGGACGTATATGGCTACACCTTC CASSPVDRDVYGYTF
TRBJ1-1 TRBV27 TRBD1 many TGTGCCAGCAGTTTATTACGGGACAGATGGTCCACTGAAGCTTTCTTT CASSLLRDRWSTEAFF
TRBJ2-6 TRBV28 . . TGTGCCAGCAGTTTAGTTTCAGGGCCTGGGGCCAACGTCCTGACTTTC CASSLVSGPGANVLTF
TRBJ2-7 TRBV2 . medium-sized TGTGCCAGCAACCCTCGCGGGGCCTACGAGCAGTACTTC CASNPRGAYEQYF
TRBJ2-1 TRBV7-2 . once TGTGCCAGCAGCTTAGGGCAGGCGCTAGGGAAGGGGGAGCAGTTCTTC CASSLGQALGKGEQFF
TRBJ2-1 TRBV6-5 . . TGTGCCAGCAGTTACTCGCAGCTAGCAGACGAGCAGTTCTTC CASSYSQLADEQFF
TRBJ2-3 TRBV2 . . TGTGCCAGTGGGCCCCAGGGTACGCAGTATTTT CASGPQGTQYF
TRBJ1-6 TRBV2 . . TGTGCCAGCATTCGGGGGAATTCACCCCTCCACTTT CASIRGNSPLHF
TRBJ2-1 TRBV7-9 TRBD2 . TGTGCCAGCAGCTTAGCAGCGGGGAGGTACAATGAGCAGTTCTTC CASSLAAGRYNEQFF
TRBJ1-1 TRBV18 . . TGTGCCAGCTCACCACCGACAGCCCATGAAGCTTTCTTT CASSPPTAHEAFF
TRBJ2-1 TRBV12-5 TRBD1 . TGTGCTAGTGGTTTGTGTGGACAGGGATGTGATGAGCAGTTCTTC CASGLCGQGCDEQFF
TRBJ1-5 TRBV4-2 . once TGTGCCAGCAGCCGTACAGGGTATAGCAATCAGCCCCAGCATTTT CASSRTGYSNQPQHF
TRBJ1-6 TRBV6-5 . . TGTGCCAGCAATCCCTCCGGGTCTACACCCCTCCACTTT CASNPSGSTPLHF
TRBJ2-2 TRBV19 TRBD2 . TGTGCCAGTACTCCCCAACCGGGACTAGCGCTGGGGGAGCTGTTTTTT CASTPQPGLALGELFF
TRBJ1-5 TRBV28 . . TGTGCCAGCAGTTTCGGGAATCAGCCCCAGCATTTT CASSFGNQPQHF
TRBJ2-7 TRBV10-3 . medium-sized TGTGCCATCAGTGAACAGGGACGAGAGCAGTACTTC CAISEQGREQYF
TRBJ1-1 TRBV7-9 . . TGTGCCAGCATTGGGGGGGCCCCTGAAGCTTTCTTT CASIGGAPEAFF
TRBJ2-3 TRBV11-2 . . TGTGCCAGCAGGAGGGGGGGTATCGGCACAGATACGCAGTATTTT CASRRGGIGTDTQYF
TRBJ2-1 TRBV11-1 . . TGTGCCAGCGGGGTTGGACTCCCACCGTTCTTC CASGVGLPPFF
TRBJ1-1 TRBV4-3 TRBD1 . TGCGCCAGCAGCCAAGTCTCCCCAGGGGGTACGGACACTGAAGCTTTCTTT CASSQVSPGGTDTEAFF
TRBJ1-2 TRBV14 . . TGTGCCAGCAGCCAACGGGGGGCTTATGATAACTATGGCTACACCTTC CASSQRGAYDNYGYTF
TRBJ2-5 TRBV11-2 TRBD1 . TGTGCCAGCAGCTTAGAACAGGGGAAAGAGACCCAGTACTTC CASSLEQGKETQYF
TRBJ2-3 TRBV9 . . TGTGCCAGCAGCGTAGTTCAGGGGACCATCACAGATACGCAGTATTTT CASSVVQGTITDTQYF
TRBJ2-1 TRBV5-8 TRBD2 . TGTGCCAGCAGCCTTAGCGGGGGGCCCTACAATGAGCAGTTCTTC CASSLSGGPYNEQFF
TRBJ1-2 TRBV7-9 . once TGTGCCAGCAGCTTAGGAGTCACCCCCTATGGCTACACCTTC CASSLGVTPYGYTF
TRBJ2-3 TRBV9 . . TGTGCCAGCAGCGTAGGCCAGGGGCGGCCAGATACGCAGTATTTT CASSVGQGRPDTQYF
TRBJ2-3 TRBV19 . few TGTGCCAGTAGTACATATTCCGGGGACACAGATACGCAGTATTTT CASSTYSGDTDTQYF
TRBJ1-2 TRBV27 . . TGTGCCAGCAGTTTAGCAGGGATGGGCTATGGCTACACCTTC CASSLAGMGYGYTF